A single T cell receptor (beta chain) is shown here with its context. Its antigen is unidentified. This sample is drawn from a study of T cells after yellow fever vaccination. Study observations and caveats: Overlap between CD4 and CD8 compartments was detected for a small share of clonotypes.

V lost 1 base and J lost 7; bases outside the gene matches: 4. CDR3 length: 15 residues. CDR1 and CDR2 (germline): SEHNR, FQNEAQ (reference sequence). One entry per CDR3 protein, called by TCRdb with MiXCR from the 5' RACE reads. The repertoire holds just under 600,000 distinct CDR3 sequences, with roughly 12% as singletons. The V gene is TRBV7-9, the J gene TRBJ1-6, with 7 nucleotides matching TRBD1. The origin of this receptor is a young man who received the YFV17D yellow fever vaccine. This specimen consisted of PBMCs, obtained on the day of the yellow fever booster vaccination. The chain's CDR3 is CASSLEGAQNSPLHF. The CDR3 region has the DNA TGTGCCAGCAGCTTAGAGGGGGCTCAGAATTCACCCCTCCACTTT.